This TCR beta chain appears in the sequencing data of a study of CXCR3-negative and CXCR3-positive naive CD8 T cells. Findings and limits, study-wide: Memory CD8+ cells showed much lower diversity, while both naive subsets displayed comparably high diversity. The TRB CDR3s that CXCR3-positive naive cells carried were more hydrophobic than those of CXCR3-negative naive cells. With respect to TRBV-TRBJ usage, naive CXCR3-negative and CXCR3-positive cells were similar; memory differed.

The CDR3 extends over 14 amino acids. Germline assignment: CDR1 KGHSH and CDR2 LQKENI. Regarding this clonotype: Its target is unknown.

The authors made the TRB cDNA libraries by 5' RACE using UMI labels. TCRdb reprocessed the 5' RACE reads, keeping one entry per CDR3 protein, no DNA. In total, the table holds about 80,000 distinct CDR3 sequences. The receptor was isolated from a human donor in good health. Some clones in this sample may be carry-over from other donors' samples. This sequence joins TRBV18 and TRBJ2-7; TCRdb returns TRBD1, unconfirmable since there is no DNA. The specimen was naive CXCR3- CD8+ T cells from blood. Indicated subset: CD45RO-CCR7+CD27+CD95- naive CD8+ T cells lacking CXCR3 (TNR3-). The CDR3 spells CASSLPGQAREQYF.